The 11 T cell receptor beta chains given below trace back to one sample, sequenced in a study of PD-L1 blockade in urothelial cancer (dated by TCRdb to between 2016 and 2019). The protocol used for the library was the immunoSEQ multiplex PCR assay. The clones in this table, taken by TCRdb from immuneACCESS, are in-frame only. Not every clone is retained; where verified, under half of the shortfall comes from an unresolved V gene, and the cause of the rest is unknown. The table for this sample lists about 22,000 clones; more than 75% of them were counted only once. Clones ranked in the top ten supply approximately 11% of the sample. The time point label of this sample denotes: peripheral blood 6 weeks after treatment start. Sequenced here: PBMCs, sampled around atezolizumab (anti-PD-L1) treatment. These receptors came from a woman in her sixties with urothelial cancer.

This clone was picked up one time. The rearrangement uses TRBV27 and TRBJ1-2, with TRBD1 matching over 8 bases. Germline V lookup: CDR1 MNHEY, CDR2 SMNVEV (reference sequence). The length of the CDR3 is 14 residues. V lost 5 bases, J lost 6 bases, and 8 bases stayed unmatched. In nucleotides, the CDR3 is TGTGCCAGCAGTCACTCGACAGGGGCTCATGGCTACACCTTC. Encoded protein: CASSHSTGAHGYTF.

Concerning this clone itself: An end of the junction does not agree with germline; a read error may underlie this. The chain uses TRBV29-1 and TRBJ2-1; D unresolved. The CDR3 runs 13 residues. Germline CDR1 SQVTM, CDR2 ANQGSEA. The CDR3 spells CSVGRWVPNEQLF. In DNA, the CDR3 is TGCAGCGTTGGGAGATGGGTCCCCAATGAGCAGCTCTTC.

Only one count was recorded for this clone. This chain links TRBV5-6 with TRBJ2-3; D gene uncertain. Trimming shortened V by 0 bases and J by 4 bases, and 6 bases separated the two germline ends. Per germline, CDR1 SGHDT and CDR2 YYEEEE. This CDR3 has 13 residues. DNA for the CDR3: TGTGCCAGCAGCTTGGTTACGGCAGATACGCAGTATTTT. This codes for CASSLVTADTQYF.

The V and J genes are TRBV27 and TRBJ2-5; 16 positions match TRBD2. This CDR3 is 17 amino acids long. Germline V gene sequence: CDR1 MNHEY, CDR2 SMNVEV (reference sequence). V shed 1 base, J shed 5 bases, and the junction held 4 bases outside the gene matches. In DNA, the CDR3 is TGTGCCAGCAGTTTATGGGGACTAGCGGGAGGGTGGGAGACCCAGTACTTC. Translated, it gives CASSLWGLAGGWETQYF.

This rearrangement joins TRBV6-5 to TRBJ2-5, with D perhaps TRBD1 (6 bases). There are 13 residues in the CDR3. The germline V and J ends were trimmed by 2 bases and 3 bases, with 7 bases remaining between them. Germline-derived CDR1 and CDR2 are MNHEY and SVGAGI. The CDR3 loop is CASSYGTKETQYF. In nucleotides, the CDR3 is TGTGCCAGCAGTTACGGGACAAAAGAGACCCAGTACTTC.

The V gene is TRBV5-1, the J gene TRBJ1-2, with a weak D call TRBD1 (6 bases). The CDR3 has 15 residues. V was shortened by 1 base and J by 5 bases, with 15 bases between the two germline ends. Germline lookup yields CDR1 SGHRS and CDR2 YFSETQ. CDR3 nucleotide sequence: TGCGCCAGCAGCTTGCCTACAGGGACCCTTTATGGCTACACCTTC. Translating it yields CASSLPTGTLYGYTF.

V usage is TRBV15 and J usage is TRBJ2-7; TRBD2 matches at 7 bases. CDR1 LNHNV and CDR2 YYDKDF come from the germline V gene (reference sequence). The length of the CDR3 is 13 residues. J was trimmed by 3 bases and V by 8 bases; bases with no gene match: 7. In nucleotides, the CDR3 is TGTGCCACCCGGAGCGGGACCTTCTACGAGCAGTACTTC. Encoded protein: CATRSGTFYEQYF.

This clone was seen a single time. The gene calls are TRBV27 and TRBJ2-5, with D perhaps TRBD2 (5 bases). V was trimmed by 5 bases and J by 1 base, leaving 8 bases between them. CDR3 length: 13 residues. From germline, CDR1 is MNHEY and CDR2 SMNVEV (reference sequence). In DNA, the CDR3 is TGTGCCAGCAGTAAACGGGGCCAAGAGACCCAGTACTTC. Protein: CASSKRGQETQYF.

CDR3 residues: CASGPGPGYQPQHF. The CDR3 region has the DNA TGTGCCAGCGGCCCGGGCCCGGGGTATCAGCCCCAGCATTTT. The chain carries TRBV6-5 and TRBJ1-5, with no clear D. In germline, CDR1 is MNHEY, CDR2 SVGAGI. The CDR3 length is 14 residues. V was clipped by 8 bases and J by 5 bases, with 16 bases between them.

The chain employs TRBV15 and TRBJ1-5; no definite D call. Trimming left V 5 bases short and J 3 bases short, with 17 bases between. The CDR3 totals 16 residues. CDR1 LNHNV and CDR2 YYDKDF come from the germline V gene (reference sequence). The CDR3 region has the DNA TGTGCCACCAGCGGACCAAGACTACCTATCAATCAGCCCCAGCATTTT. Translating gives CATSGPRLPINQPQHF.

The chain employs TRBV29-1 and TRBJ1-2, with D perhaps TRBD1 (5 bases). CDR1 is SQVTM, CDR2 ANQGSEA, per germline. This CDR3 has 14 residues. V lost 7 bases, J lost 0 bases, and 15 bases lay in between. The CDR3 sequence: CSALDSASNYGYTF. CDR3 sequence (DNA): TGCAGCGCCTTAGACAGCGCCTCTAACTATGGCTACACCTTC.